Below, 19 T cell receptor beta chains from the same sample are listed, as sequenced in a study of quantifying T cell responses using KT2 cells. As for the study in general: TCR alpha and beta constant-region primers primed reverse transcription of RNA.

An oligo carrying a UMI was ligated to the cDNA 3' end. The first PCR ran roughly 4 cycles with an equimolar RC1.1 and RC1.2 beta primer mix. In TCRdb, the UMI-ligation and nested PCR reads were re-called with MiXCR into one record per CDR3 protein. The profile covers 52,000 or so distinct CDR3 sequences, with approximately 13% appearing a single time and approximately 9.4% taken by the ten largest. Specimen: PBMCs spiked with cells of the T cell clone KT2. The origin of the receptors is a human donor.

The V and J genes are TRBV2 and TRBJ1-2; 10 bases match TRBD1. After removal of 3 bases from V and 2 bases from J, the junction contained 12 bases not matched to a gene. This CDR3 has 18 amino acids. Germline V gene sequence: CDR1 SNHLY, CDR2 FYNNEI. CDR3 nucleotide sequence: TGTGCCAGCAGTGAGGTCGGACAGGGGGGATACCCGAACTATGGCTACACCTTC. Amino acids: CASSEVGQGGYPNYGYTF. Full variable domain (outside the CDR3, taken from reference TRBV2 and TRBJ1-2): EPEVTQTPSHQVTQMGQEVILRCVPISNHLYFYWYRQILGQKVEFLVSFYNNEISEKSEIFDDQFSVERPDGSNFTLKIRSTKLEDSAMYFCASSEVGQGGYPNYGYTFGSGTRLTVV.

This chain connects TRBV6-4 to TRBJ2-3; 9 bases match TRBD2. This CDR3 is built from 16 residues. Germline CDR1 and CDR2: MRHNA and SNTAGT. V lost 0 bases, J lost 2 bases, and 3 bases stayed unmatched. The CDR3 sequence is CASSDSAGGHTDTQYF. As DNA, the CDR3 is TGTGCCAGCAGTGACTCCGCGGGAGGGCACACAGATACGCAGTATTTT.

This clonotype was seen more than once but under ten times. This chain links TRBV9 with TRBJ1-5; D gene uncertain. CDR1 is SGDLS and CDR2 is YYNGEE in the germline V gene. The CDR3 runs to 15 residues. V was cut by 3 bases and J by 1 base, with 11 bases left in between. The CDR3 DNA reads as TGTGCCAGCAGCGCCTCCGTGGCCAGCAATCAGCCCCAGCATTTT. It translates to CASSASVASNQPQHF.

This clonotype was observed a few times. V and J are TRBV2 and TRBJ2-3, with D uncertain. From germline, CDR1 is SNHLY and CDR2 FYNNEI. The V and J ends lost 2 bases and 1 base respectively, with 10 bases between them. The CDR3 extends over 15 amino acids. CDR3 DNA sequence: TGTGCCAGCAGTGAACGGCTCCTAGGCACAGATACGCAGTATTTT. Its translation is CASSERLLGTDTQYF.

The V and J genes are TRBV5-1 and TRBJ1-4, with a possible D match to TRBD1 (6 bases). V was cut by 2 bases and J by 0 bases, with 11 bases left in between. The CDR3 spans 16 residues. The germline CDR1 and CDR2 sequences are SGHRS and YFSETQ. The CDR3 loop reads CASSFGTLATNEKLFF. CDR3 nucleotides: TGCGCCAGCAGCTTCGGGACACTCGCAACTAATGAAAAACTGTTTTTT.

As concerns this clonotype: One junction end disagrees with the germline gene, perhaps due to a read error. The chain is built from TRBV6-5 and TRBJ2-3; D uncertain. CDR1 MNHEY and CDR2 SVGAGI come from the germline V gene. This CDR3 contains 12 residues. The CDR3 region has the DNA TGTGCCAGCAGCCCGACGGCCGGGCCTTCCGTTTTT. Its translation: CASSPTAGPSVF.

The CDR3 DNA reads as TGTGCCATCAGTGAGGACAGGTCGAACACTGAAGCTTTCTTT. Its protein is CAISEDRSNTEAFF. The chain combines TRBV10-3 with TRBJ1-1; maybe TRBD1 (6 bases). The V end was cut by 2 bases, the J end by 1 base, with 8 bases between. Germline values: CDR1 ENHRY, CDR2 SYGVKD. This CDR3 is built from 14 residues.

Only a few counts were recorded for this clonotype. This sequence joins TRBV10-1 and TRBJ2-1, with D unresolved. Germline V CDR1 and CDR2: WNHNN, SYGVQD (reference sequence). CDR3 size: 15 residues. V was cut by 5 bases and J by 0 bases, with 11 bases left in between. Here the CDR3 reads CASSMAVGSYNEQFF. Written as DNA, the CDR3 is TGCGCCAGCAGTATGGCGGTCGGCTCCTACAATGAGCAGTTCTTC.

This clonotype has more than one count but fewer than ten. The chain has TRBV21-1 and TRBJ1-5. TRBV21-1 is labeled a pseudogene. The CDR3 length is 15 residues. CDR3 amino acids: CASTTPDKSNQPQHF. CDR3 nucleotides: TGTGCCAGCACCACACCTGATAAGAGCAATCAGCCCCAGCATTTT.

Only a few counts were recorded for this clonotype. The rearrangement uses TRBV20-1 and TRBJ2-3; D may match TRBD1 or TRBD2 (5 bases each). This CDR3 comprises 14 residues. The V end lost 6 bases, the J end lost 4 bases, and 17 bases lay between the germline ends. Germline V gives CDR1 DFQATT, CDR2 SNEGSKA (reference sequence). CDR3 residues: CSAMRDESPDTQYF. The CDR3 region has the DNA TGCAGTGCCATGAGGGACGAGTCCCCAGATACGCAGTATTTT.

This clonotype was detected many times. The V and J genes are TRBV6-1 and TRBJ2-3, with a weak D call TRBD1 (7 bases). Trimming took off 0 bases at V and 2 bases at J, with 9 bases between the two ends. This CDR3 has 15 amino acids. CDR1 is MNHNS, CDR2 SASEGT, per germline. Written as DNA, the CDR3 is TGTGCCAGCAGTGAAGCGGAGGGGGCCACAGATACGCAGTATTTT. Its protein product is CASSEAEGATDTQYF.

The rearrangement uses TRBV20-1 and TRBJ2-3; 9 positions match TRBD1. V was clipped by 0 bases and J by 2 bases; unmatched bases: 12. Germline assignment: CDR1 DFQATT and CDR2 SNEGSKA (reference sequence). This CDR3 is 18 amino acids long. CDR3 nucleotides: TGCAGTGCTAGAGAGATCTTCTCAGGGACAGGGTCCACAGATACGCAGTATTTT. Encoded protein: CSAREIFSGTGSTDTQYF.

In regard to this clonotype: In this CDR3 the conserved last residue, phenylalanine or tryptophan, is missing, so a read error is likely. This chain links TRBV20-1 with TRBJ1-5; perhaps TRBD1 as D (5 bases). Germline V lookup: CDR1 DFQATT, CDR2 SNEGSKA (reference sequence). The CDR3 totals 14 residues. The V gene lost 3 bases and the J gene lost 0 bases, with 9 bases spanning the gap. The CDR3 region is CSASLQGSNQPQHS. In DNA, the CDR3 is TGCAGTGCTAGTCTTCAGGGTAGCAATCAGCCCCAGCATTCT.

The chain joins TRBV7-2 to TRBJ2-3; tentative D call: TRBD2 (5 bases). With 3 bases removed from V and 1 base from J, the gap between germline ends came to 8 bases. This CDR3 comprises 14 residues. In germline, CDR1 is SGHTA, CDR2 FQGNSA. The CDR3 is CASSLEVGTDTQYF. The DNA of the CDR3 is TGTGCCAGCAGCTTGGAGGTTGGCACAGATACGCAGTATTTT.

The genes are TRBV27 and TRBJ2-2; no clear D. CDR1 is MNHEY, CDR2 SMNVEV, per germline (reference sequence). The CDR3 totals 16 residues. V was cut by 3 bases and J by 1 base, with 12 bases left in between. CDR3 residues: CASSFIGAVNTGELFF. In DNA form, the CDR3 reads TGTGCCAGCAGTTTTATAGGTGCAGTGAACACCGGGGAGCTGTTTTTT.

This clonotype was counted a few times. The chain employs TRBV5-1 and TRBJ1-4; 11 nucleotides line up with TRBD1. The CDR3 is 14 amino acids. Trimming at V came to 4 bases and at J to 9 bases, leaving 5 bases not matched to a gene. Germline-derived CDR1 and CDR2 are SGHRS and YFSETQ. The CDR3 coding sequence is TGCGCCAGCAGCCCGGACAGGGGGCAGAAAAAACTGTTTTTT. Translating gives CASSPDRGQKKLFF.

This chain joins TRBV19 and TRBJ2-1, with a tentative D call TRBD2 (7 bases). The CDR3 is made up of 16 amino acids. The V gene's germline CDR1 is LNHDA and CDR2 SQIVND (reference sequence). The ends were cut back, 6 bases at V and 0 bases at J, with 15 bases in the middle. This chain's CDR3 is CASRGGRVSSYNEQFF. The CDR3 coding sequence is TGTGCCAGTAGGGGGGGGCGGGTGAGCTCCTACAATGAGCAGTTCTTC.

The V gene is TRBV12-3 or TRBV12-4, the J gene TRBJ2-1, with 12 bases fitting TRBD2. The CDR3 consists of 20 residues. Trimming at V came to 4 bases and at J to 4 bases, leaving 17 bases not matched to a gene. CDR3: CASSSRLAGGAAFSYNEQFF. The CDR3 region has the DNA TGTGCCAGCAGTTCGCGGCTAGCGGGGGGGGCGGCATTTAGTTACAATGAGCAGTTCTTC.

The rearrangement uses TRBV6-2 or TRBV6-3 and TRBJ2-2; D is perhaps TRBD1 or TRBD2 (5 bases each). Germline V gene lookup returns CDR1 MNHEY and CDR2 SVGEGT. V shed 8 bases and J shed 6 bases, with 16 bases lying between them. CDR3 length equals 14 residues. The CDR3 loop is CASLGWGSAGELFF. The CDR3 DNA sequence: TGTGCCAGCCTTGGATGGGGGTCCGCCGGGGAGCTGTTTTTT.